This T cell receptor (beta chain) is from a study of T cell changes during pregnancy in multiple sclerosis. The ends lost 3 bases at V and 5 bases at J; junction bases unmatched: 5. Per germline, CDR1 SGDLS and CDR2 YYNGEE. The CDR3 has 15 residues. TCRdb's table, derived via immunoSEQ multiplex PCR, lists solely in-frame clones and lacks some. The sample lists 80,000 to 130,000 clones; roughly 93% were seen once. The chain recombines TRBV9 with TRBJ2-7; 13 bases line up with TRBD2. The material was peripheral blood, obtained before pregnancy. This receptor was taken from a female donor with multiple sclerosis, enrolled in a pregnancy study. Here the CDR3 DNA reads TGTGCCAGCAGCGGCGGGACTAGCGGGATTCACGAGCAGTACTTC. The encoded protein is CASSGGTSGIHEQYF.